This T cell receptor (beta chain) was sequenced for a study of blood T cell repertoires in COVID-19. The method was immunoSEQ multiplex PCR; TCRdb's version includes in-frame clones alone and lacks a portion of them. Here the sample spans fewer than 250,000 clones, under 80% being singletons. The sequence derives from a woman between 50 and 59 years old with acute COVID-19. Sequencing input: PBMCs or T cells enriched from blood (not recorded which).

CDR3 nucleotides: TGCAGCGTTGAAGAGAGCGACAGGGGGCCTGAAAAACTGTTTTTT. Translation: CSVEESDRGPEKLFF. The chain links TRBV29-1 to TRBJ1-4; 10 bases agree with TRBD1. Unmatched junction bases numbered 5, after V lost 0 bases and J lost 7 bases. Germline V gene data show CDR1 as SQVTM and CDR2 as ANQGSEA. CDR3 length: 15 residues.